This T cell receptor beta chain appears in the sequencing data of a study of T cells in Graves' hyperthyroidism and ophthalmopathy. This clonotype appeared many times. CDR1 is SGHRS, CDR2 YFSETQ, per germline. The CDR3 has 15 residues. Trimming took 0 bases from V and 6 from J, leaving 15 bases between them. Amplification of TCR beta CDR3 regions was performed using RNA transcripts as template. First-round RT-PCR targeting the TCR CDR3 was performed with the HTBI primer set. TCRdb re-analysed the multiplex PCR reads in MiXCR, keeping a single row per CDR3 protein. The data hold some 620,000 distinct CDR3 sequences, with around 16% observed a single time. Absence of ophthalmopathy progression within 18 months defined stable Graves' hyperthyroidism. PBMCs came from less than 11 ml fresh peripheral blood.

The receptor's source is a woman aged 30 to 39 with Graves' hyperthyroidism. V and J are TRBV5-1 and TRBJ1-1; D might be TRBD1 (6 bases). The sequenced material came from blood. DNA for the CDR3: TGCGCCAGCAGCTTGGCCGGGGGCGGCGGAGCTGAAGCTTTCTTT. It is translated as CASSLAGGGGAEAFF.